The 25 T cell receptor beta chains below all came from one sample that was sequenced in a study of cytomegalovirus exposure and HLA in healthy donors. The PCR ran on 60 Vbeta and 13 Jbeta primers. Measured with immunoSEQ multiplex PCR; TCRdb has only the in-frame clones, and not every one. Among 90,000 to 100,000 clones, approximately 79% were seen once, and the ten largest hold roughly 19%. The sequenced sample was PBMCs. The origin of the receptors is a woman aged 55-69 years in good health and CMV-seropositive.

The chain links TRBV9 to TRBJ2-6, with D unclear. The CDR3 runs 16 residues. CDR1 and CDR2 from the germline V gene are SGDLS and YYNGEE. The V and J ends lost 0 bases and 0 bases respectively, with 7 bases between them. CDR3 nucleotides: TGTGCCAGCAGCGTAGGACTTTCCTCTGGGGCCAACGTCCTGACTTTC. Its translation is CASSVGLSSGANVLTF.

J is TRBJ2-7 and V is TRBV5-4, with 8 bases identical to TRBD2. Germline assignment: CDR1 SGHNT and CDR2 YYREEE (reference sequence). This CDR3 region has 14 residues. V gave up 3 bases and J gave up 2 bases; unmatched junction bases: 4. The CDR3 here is CASSSPGLAYEQYF. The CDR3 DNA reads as TGTGCCAGCAGCTCCCCGGGACTAGCCTACGAGCAGTACTTC.

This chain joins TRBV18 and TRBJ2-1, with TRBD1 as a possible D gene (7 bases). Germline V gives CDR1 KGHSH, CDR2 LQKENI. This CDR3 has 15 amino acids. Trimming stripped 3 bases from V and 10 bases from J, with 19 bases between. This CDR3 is CASSPGRQGGIEQFF. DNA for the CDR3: TGTGCCAGCTCACCGGGGCGCCAGGGGGGTATCGAGCAGTTCTTC.

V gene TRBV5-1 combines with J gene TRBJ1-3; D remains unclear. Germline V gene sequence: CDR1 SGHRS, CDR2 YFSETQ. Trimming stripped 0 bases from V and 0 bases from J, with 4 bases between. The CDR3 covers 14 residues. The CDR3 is CASSLESSGNTIYF. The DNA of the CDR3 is TGCGCCAGCAGCTTGGAGAGCTCTGGAAACACCATATATTTT.

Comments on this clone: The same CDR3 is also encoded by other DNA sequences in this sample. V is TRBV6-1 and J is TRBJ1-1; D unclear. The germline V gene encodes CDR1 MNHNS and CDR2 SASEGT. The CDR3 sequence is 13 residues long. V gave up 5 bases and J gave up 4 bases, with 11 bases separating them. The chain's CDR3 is CASSPGGGTEAFF. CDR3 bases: TGTGCCAGCAGTCCGGGAGGAGGCACTGAAGCTTTCTTT.

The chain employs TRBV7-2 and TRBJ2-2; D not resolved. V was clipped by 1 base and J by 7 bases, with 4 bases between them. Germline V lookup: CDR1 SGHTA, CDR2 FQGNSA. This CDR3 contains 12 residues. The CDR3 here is CASSLEYGELFF. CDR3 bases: TGTGCCAGCAGCTTAGAATACGGGGAGCTGTTTTTT. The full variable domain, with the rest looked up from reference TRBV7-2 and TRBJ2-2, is GAGVSQSPSNKVTEKGKDVELRCDPISGHTALYWYRQSLGQGLEFLIYFQGNSAPDKSGLPSDRFSAERTGGSVSTLTIQRTQQEDSAVYLCASSLEYGELFFGEGSRLTVL.

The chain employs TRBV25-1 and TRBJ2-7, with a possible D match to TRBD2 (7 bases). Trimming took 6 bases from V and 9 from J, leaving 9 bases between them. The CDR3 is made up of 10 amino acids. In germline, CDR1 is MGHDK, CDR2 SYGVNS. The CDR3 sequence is CASSRGAQYF. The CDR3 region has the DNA TGTGCCAGCAGCCGGGGGGCGCAGTACTTC.

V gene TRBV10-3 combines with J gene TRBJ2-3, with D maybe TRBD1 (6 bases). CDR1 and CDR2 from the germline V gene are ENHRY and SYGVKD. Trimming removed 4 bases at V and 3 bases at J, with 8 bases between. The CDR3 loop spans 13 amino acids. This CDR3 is CAISGQGTDTQYF. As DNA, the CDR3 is TGTGCCATCAGTGGTCAGGGGACAGATACGCAGTATTTT.

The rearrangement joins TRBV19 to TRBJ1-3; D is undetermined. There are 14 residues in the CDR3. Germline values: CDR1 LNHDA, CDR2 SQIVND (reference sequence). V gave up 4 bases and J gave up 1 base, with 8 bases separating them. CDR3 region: CASSTQVSGNTIYF. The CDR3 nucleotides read TGTGCCAGTAGTACACAAGTTTCTGGAAACACCATATATTTT. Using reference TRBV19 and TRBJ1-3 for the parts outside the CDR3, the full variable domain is DGGITQSPKYLFRKEGQNVTLSCEQNLNHDAMYWYRQDPGQGLRLIYYSQIVNDFQKGDIAEGYSVSREKKESFPLTVTSAQKNPTAFYLCASSTQVSGNTIYFGEGSWLTVV.

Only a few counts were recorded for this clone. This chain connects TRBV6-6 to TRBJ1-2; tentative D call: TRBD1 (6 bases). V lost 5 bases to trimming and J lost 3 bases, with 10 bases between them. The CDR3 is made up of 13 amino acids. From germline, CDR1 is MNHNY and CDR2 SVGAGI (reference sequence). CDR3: CASSTQGDYGYTF. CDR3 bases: TGTGCCAGCAGTACACAGGGTGACTATGGCTACACCTTC.

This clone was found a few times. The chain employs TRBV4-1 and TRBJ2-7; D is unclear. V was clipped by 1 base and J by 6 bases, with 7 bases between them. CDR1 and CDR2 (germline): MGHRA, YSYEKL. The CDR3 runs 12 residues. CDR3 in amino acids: CASSQVRGEQYF. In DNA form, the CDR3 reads TGCGCCAGCAGCCAAGTAAGAGGCGAGCAGTACTTC.

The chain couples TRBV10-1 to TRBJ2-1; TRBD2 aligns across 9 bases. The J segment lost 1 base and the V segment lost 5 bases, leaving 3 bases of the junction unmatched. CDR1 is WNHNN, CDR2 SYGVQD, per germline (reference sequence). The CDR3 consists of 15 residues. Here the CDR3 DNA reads TGCGCCAGCAGTCTGACTAGCGGTTCCTACAATGAGCAGTTCTTC. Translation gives CASSLTSGSYNEQFF.

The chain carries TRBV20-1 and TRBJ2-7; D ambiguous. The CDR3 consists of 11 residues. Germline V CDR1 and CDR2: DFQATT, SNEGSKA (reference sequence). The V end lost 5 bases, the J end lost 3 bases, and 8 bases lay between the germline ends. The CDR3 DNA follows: TGCAGTGCTGGCCAACACTACGAGCAGTACTTC. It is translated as CSAGQHYEQYF.

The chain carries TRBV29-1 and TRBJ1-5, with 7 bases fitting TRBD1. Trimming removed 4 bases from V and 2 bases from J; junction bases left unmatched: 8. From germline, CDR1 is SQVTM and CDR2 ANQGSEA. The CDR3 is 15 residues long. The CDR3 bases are TGCAGCGTTGCCCTCACAGGGGCAGGCAATCAGCCCCAGCATTTT. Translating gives CSVALTGAGNQPQHF.

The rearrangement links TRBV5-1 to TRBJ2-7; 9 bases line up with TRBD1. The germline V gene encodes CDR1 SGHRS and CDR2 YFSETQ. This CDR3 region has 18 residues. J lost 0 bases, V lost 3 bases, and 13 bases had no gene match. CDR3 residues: CASSCRDRALPRSYEQYF. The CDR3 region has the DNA TGCGCCAGCAGCTGCCGGGACAGGGCGCTACCCCGCTCCTACGAGCAGTACTTC.

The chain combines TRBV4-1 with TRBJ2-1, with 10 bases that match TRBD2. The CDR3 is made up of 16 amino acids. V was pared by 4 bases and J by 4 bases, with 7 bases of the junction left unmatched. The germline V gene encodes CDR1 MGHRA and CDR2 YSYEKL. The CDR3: CASSRTGAGGYNEQFF. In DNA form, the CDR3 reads TGCGCCAGCAGCCGAACCGGAGCGGGAGGGTACAATGAGCAGTTCTTC.

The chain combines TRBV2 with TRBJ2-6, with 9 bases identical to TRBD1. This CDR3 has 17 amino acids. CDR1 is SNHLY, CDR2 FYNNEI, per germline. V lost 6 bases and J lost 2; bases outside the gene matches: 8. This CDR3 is CASRGDRVIPGANVLTF. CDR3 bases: TGTGCCAGCAGGGGGGACAGGGTTATCCCTGGGGCCAACGTCCTGACTTTC.

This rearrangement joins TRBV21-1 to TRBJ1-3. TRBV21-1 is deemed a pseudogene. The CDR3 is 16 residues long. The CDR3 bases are TGTGCCAGCACCATACCGGAGTCAGTCTCTGGAAACACCATATATTTT. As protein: CASTIPESVSGNTIYF.

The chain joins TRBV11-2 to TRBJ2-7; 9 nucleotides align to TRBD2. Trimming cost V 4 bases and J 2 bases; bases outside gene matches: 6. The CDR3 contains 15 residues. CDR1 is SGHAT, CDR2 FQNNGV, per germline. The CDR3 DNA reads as TGTGCCAGCAGCTACCCAGGACTAGCGCCCTACGAGCAGTACTTC. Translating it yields CASSYPGLAPYEQYF.

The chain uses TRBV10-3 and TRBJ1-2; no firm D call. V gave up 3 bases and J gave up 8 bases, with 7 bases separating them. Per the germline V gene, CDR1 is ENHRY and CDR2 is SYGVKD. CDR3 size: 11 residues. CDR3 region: CAISDAGGYTF. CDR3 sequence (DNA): TGTGCCATCAGTGACGCCGGGGGCTACACCTTC.

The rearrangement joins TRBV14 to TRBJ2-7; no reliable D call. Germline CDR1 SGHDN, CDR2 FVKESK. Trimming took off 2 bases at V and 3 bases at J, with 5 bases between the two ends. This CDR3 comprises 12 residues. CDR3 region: CASSQPNYEQYF. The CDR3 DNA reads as TGTGCCAGCAGCCAACCTAACTACGAGCAGTACTTC.

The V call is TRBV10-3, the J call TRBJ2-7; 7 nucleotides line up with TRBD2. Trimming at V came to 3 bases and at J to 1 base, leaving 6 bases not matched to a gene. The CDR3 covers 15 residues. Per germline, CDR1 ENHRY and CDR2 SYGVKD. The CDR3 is CAISDGVAGSYEQYF. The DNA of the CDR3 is TGTGCCATCAGTGACGGGGTAGCGGGTTCCTACGAGCAGTACTTC.

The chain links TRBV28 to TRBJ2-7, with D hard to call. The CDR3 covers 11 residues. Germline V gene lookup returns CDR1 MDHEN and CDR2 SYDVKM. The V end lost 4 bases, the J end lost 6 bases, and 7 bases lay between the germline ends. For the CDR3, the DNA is TGTGCCAGCAGTTCGGTTCTCGAGCAGTACTTC. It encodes CASSSVLEQYF.

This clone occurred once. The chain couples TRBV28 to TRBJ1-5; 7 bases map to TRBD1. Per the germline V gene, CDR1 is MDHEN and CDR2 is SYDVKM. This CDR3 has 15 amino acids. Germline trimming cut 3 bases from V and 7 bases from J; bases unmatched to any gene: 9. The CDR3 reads CASSFVTGWDQPQHF. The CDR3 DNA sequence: TGTGCCAGCAGTTTTGTGACAGGGTGGGACCAGCCCCAGCATTTT.

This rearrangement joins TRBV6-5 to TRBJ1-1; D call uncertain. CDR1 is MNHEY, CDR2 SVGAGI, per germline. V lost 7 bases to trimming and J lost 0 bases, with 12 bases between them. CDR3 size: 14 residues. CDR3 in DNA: TGTGCCAGCACCCCCAAACGGTTGAACACTGAAGCTTTCTTT. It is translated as CASTPKRLNTEAFF.